This passage covers 15 T cell receptor beta chains from one sample sequenced in a study of blood T cell repertoires in COVID-19. Sequenced by immunoSEQ multiplex PCR; TCRdb stores in-frame clones only, minus some. Of just over 300,000 clones listed, roughly 90% were seen once; the top ten hold 9.5%. The sequencing sample was made of PBMCs or T cells enriched from blood (not recorded which). Receptors originate from a middle-aged woman who had recovered from COVID-19.

V is TRBV5-4 and J is TRBJ2-7, with a tentative D call TRBD2 (6 bases). Germline loops: CDR1 SGHNT, CDR2 YYREEE (reference sequence). The CDR3 totals 17 residues. V gave up 5 bases and J gave up 0 bases, with 21 bases separating them. This chain's CDR3 is CASSLILLASLSYEQYF. The CDR3 nucleotides read TGTGCCAGCAGTTTGATTCTACTAGCTTCACTCTCCTACGAGCAGTACTTC.

The gene calls are TRBV15 and TRBJ2-7, with TRBD1 as a possible D gene (6 bases). Germline loops: CDR1 LNHNV, CDR2 YYDKDF (reference sequence). The CDR3 has 14 residues. Trimming pared 0 bases from V and 1 base from J, leaving 7 bases between. The CDR3 loop is CATSRDQGSYEQYF. CDR3 nucleotide sequence: TGTGCCACCAGCAGAGATCAGGGGTCCTACGAGCAGTACTTC.

The V call is TRBV3-1 (or the pseudogene TRBV3-2), the J call TRBJ2-2, with D uncertain. Trimming took 4 bases from V and 4 from J, leaving 7 bases between them. From germline, CDR1 is LGHDT and CDR2 YNNKEL (reference sequence). There are 13 residues in the CDR3. In DNA form, the CDR3 reads TGTGCCAGCAGCCCTCTAGGCACCGGGGAGCTGTTTTTT. Its protein is CASSPLGTGELFF.

The chain uses TRBV18 and TRBJ2-5; possible D gene TRBD2, 5 bases. CDR1 is KGHSH and CDR2 is LQKENI in the germline V gene. This CDR3 region has 13 residues. Between the trimmed V and J ends, which lost 6 bases and 5 bases, there was a span of 13 bases. CDR3: CASSFLAQETQYF. CDR3 bases: TGTGCCAGCTCCTTTCTAGCTCAGGAGACCCAGTACTTC.

The J gene is TRBJ2-1, the V gene TRBV27; tentatively, D is TRBD1 (6 bases). V was clipped by 3 bases and J by 6 bases, with 15 bases between them. Germline V gives CDR1 MNHEY, CDR2 SMNVEV (reference sequence). The CDR3 totals 15 residues. The CDR3 DNA reads as TGTGCCAGCAGTTTTATCCTTCAGGGGCTCAATGAGCAGTTCTTC. Translating gives CASSFILQGLNEQFF.

The chain joins TRBV7-8 to TRBJ1-1, with 7 bases fitting TRBD1. This CDR3 spans 13 amino acids. V lost 5 bases, J lost 3 bases, and 3 bases stayed unmatched. Germline V CDR1 and CDR2: SGHVS, FQNEAQ. This CDR3 is CASSADRYTEAFF. The DNA of the CDR3 is TGTGCCAGCAGCGCGGACAGGTACACTGAAGCTTTCTTT.

The rearrangement uses TRBV19 and TRBJ2-3; 8 positions match TRBD1. The CDR3 consists of 14 residues. Looked up from germline, CDR1 is LNHDA and CDR2 is SQIVND (reference sequence). V gave up 4 bases and J gave up 1 base; unmatched junction bases: 1. The CDR3 bases are TGTGCCAGTAGTACGACAGGGGGCACAGATACGCAGTATTTT. Translated: CASSTTGGTDTQYF.

The chain joins TRBV12-3 or TRBV12-4 to TRBJ2-7; 8 bases are a match to TRBD1. The CDR3 is 13 residues long. J gave up 3 bases and V 6 bases, and 4 bases lay outside the gene matches. CDR3: CASRRTGYYEQYF. The CDR3 DNA reads as TGTGCCAGCAGGCGGACAGGGTACTACGAGCAGTACTTC.

The chain is built from TRBV29-1 and TRBJ2-1; 11 nucleotides agree with TRBD2. The J segment lost 1 base and the V segment lost 6 bases, leaving 2 bases of the junction unmatched. The CDR3 loop spans 14 amino acids. The germline V gene has CDR1 SQVTM and CDR2 ANQGSEA. The CDR3 is CSVSSGGSYNEQFF. Written as DNA, the CDR3 is TGCAGCGTGTCTAGCGGGGGGTCCTACAATGAGCAGTTCTTC.

This sequence joins TRBV6-5 and TRBJ1-2, with 11 bases lining up with TRBD1. Trimming took 4 bases from V and 7 from J; bases not matched to a gene: 8. The germline CDR1 and CDR2 sequences are MNHEY and SVGAGI. This CDR3 is built from 15 residues. The CDR3, as DNA: TGTGCCAGCAGTTCCTGGACAGGGGGCGCAGGTGGCTACACCTTC. It translates to CASSSWTGGAGGYTF.

This rearrangement joins TRBV16 to TRBJ2-1, with 15 bases aligning to TRBD2. The J segment lost 7 bases and the V segment lost 2 bases, leaving 6 bases of the junction unmatched. CDR3 length: 17 residues. Germline CDR1 is KGHSY and CDR2 is FQNENV. The CDR3 sequence: CASSQPGTSGRFNEQFF. CDR3 DNA sequence: TGTGCCAGCAGCCAACCCGGGACTAGCGGGAGGTTTAATGAGCAGTTCTTC. Full variable domain (remainder filled in from reference TRBV16 and TRBJ2-1): GEEVAQTPKHLVRGEGQKAKLYCAPIKGHSYVFWYQQVLKNEFKFLISFQNENVFDETGMPKERFSAKCLPNSPCSLEIQATKLEDSAVYFCASSQPGTSGRFNEQFFGPGTRLTVL.

A note on this clone: The junction departs from the called germline gene at one end, perhaps through a read error. The chain combines TRBV24-1 with TRBJ2-4, with TRBD2 identical over 7 bases. Germline V gene data show CDR1 as KGHDR and CDR2 as SFDVKD. CDR3 length equals 15 residues. The CDR3 region has the DNA TGTGCCACCAGCGATTCCGGAGCGGGGAAAAACATTCAGTACTTC. It specifies CATSDSGAGKNIQYF.

The chain uses TRBV29-1 and TRBJ2-1, with D unresolved. Germline loops: CDR1 SQVTM, CDR2 ANQGSEA. The length of the CDR3 is 12 residues. V lost 4 bases to trimming and J lost 4 bases, with 8 bases between them. CDR3 protein: CSVVTVYNEQFF. CDR3 coding DNA: TGCAGCGTTGTCACAGTTTACAATGAGCAGTTCTTC.

The chain couples TRBV19 to TRBJ2-7; the match to TRBD2 covers 10 bases. The germline V gene has CDR1 LNHDA and CDR2 SQIVND (reference sequence). Trimming removed 5 bases from V and 6 bases from J; junction bases left unmatched: 13. This CDR3 contains 16 residues. This chain's CDR3 is CASSSPSGSPHGEQYF. The CDR3 bases are TGTGCCAGTAGTTCTCCTAGCGGGAGCCCCCATGGCGAGCAGTACTTC.

The chain uses TRBV18 and TRBJ1-5; 10 bases agree with TRBD1. Germline V CDR1 and CDR2: KGHSH, LQKENI. This CDR3 has 14 amino acids. Germline trimming cut 6 bases from V and 11 bases from J; bases unmatched to any gene: 10. The CDR3 reads CASSRTGGLEAQHF. The CDR3 DNA reads as TGTGCCAGCTCCCGGACAGGGGGGTTGGAGGCCCAGCATTTT.